The clone carrying this T cell receptor (beta chain) has only one observation. As yet, its antigen is unknown. Each patient's relapse followed autologous stem cell transplantation, and brentuximab vedotin exposure varied. The data derive from a study of PD-1 blockade in classical Hodgkin lymphoma. Study-wide results and caveats: Lower baseline TCR diversity was reported for newly diagnosed patients than for healthy donors.

Trimming shortened V by 6 bases and J by 7 bases, and 16 bases separated the two germline ends. The CDR3 contains 14 residues. Germline assignment: CDR1 SGHVS and CDR2 FNYEAQ. TCRdb's table, derived via immunoSEQ multiplex PCR, lists solely in-frame clones and lacks some. The sample gives nearly 60,000 clones, more than 85% of which show up once; 10% is in the top ten. J is TRBJ2-1 and V is TRBV7-6, with D possibly being TRBD1 (6 bases). This TCR derives from a human donor with classical Hodgkin lymphoma. Source: peripheral blood mononuclear cells (PBMCs), taken before the second cycle of nivolumab. DNA of the CDR3: TGTGCCAGCAGTTCTCGACAGGTCGCAAATGAGCAGTTCTTC. Protein product: CASSSRQVANEQFF. The whole variable domain, filled in from reference TRBV7-6 and TRBJ2-1, reads GAGVSQSPRYKVTKRGQDVALRCDPISGHVSLYWYRQALGQGPEFLTYFNYEAQQDKSGLPNDRFSAERPEGSISTLTIQRTEQRDSAMYRCASSSRQVANEQFFGPGTRLTVL.